One and the same sample provided the 2 T cell receptor beta chains below, sequenced in a study of cytomegalovirus exposure and HLA in healthy donors. TCRdb's copy holds only in-frame clones and misses some; the assay was immunoSEQ multiplex PCR. Of around 100,000 clones in the sample, approximately 94% were seen once. The sample taken for sequencing was PBMCs. The receptors were gathered from a woman aged 18-29 years in good health and CMV-seronegative.

The chain joins TRBV5-1 to TRBJ2-3, with 8 bases matching TRBD2. The CDR3 sequence is 14 residues long. Trimming cost V 3 bases and J 4 bases; bases outside gene matches: 4. CDR1 and CDR2 from the germline V gene are SGHRS and YFSETQ. CDR3 DNA sequence: TGCGCCAGCAGCTCGGGACTAGAGGCAGATACGCAGTATTTT. Translated: CASSSGLEADTQYF.

The gene calls are TRBV9 and TRBJ2-2; 7 nucleotides match TRBD2. Germline V CDR1 and CDR2: SGDLS, YYNGEE. The junction had 9 bases not matched to a gene; V was cut back by 0 bases and J by 1 base. The CDR3 has 18 amino acids. The CDR3 is CASSVGGGGTGNTGELFF. The CDR3 bases are TGTGCCAGCAGCGTAGGGGGCGGGGGTACTGGGAACACCGGGGAGCTGTTTTTT. Full variable domain (remainder filled in from reference TRBV9 and TRBJ2-2): DSGVTQTPKHLITATGQRVTLRCSPRSGDLSVYWYQQSLDQGLQFLIQYYNGEERAKGNILERFSAQQFPDLHSELNLSSLELGDSALYFCASSVGGGGTGNTGELFFGEGSRLTVL.